The present TCR beta chain was sequenced within a study of vaccination effects on CD4 cells after COVID-19. CDR1 is SNHLY and CDR2 is FYNNEI in the germline V gene. The V end was cut by 4 bases, the J end by 4 bases, with 8 bases between. CDR3 length equals 13 residues. Antigen-specific CD4+ T cell clonotypes were called by their expansion after viral peptide-pool culture in ViraFEST. Isolating CD4+ T cells followed more than eight days of culture. The vaccine given was either BNT162b2 or mRNA-1273, in two doses. Profiling relied on immunoSEQ multiplex PCR, and the TCRdb table lists in-frame clones only, not all of them. This table holds roughly 27,000 clones, 74% found once. In the case of this clone: The antigen is not known.

This chain uses TRBV2 with TRBJ1-5, with D uncertain. The clonotype was recovered from a human donor who received a COVID-19 vaccine. Sample: CD4+ T cells from PBMCs cultured with HCoV-OC43 spike peptides, taken after COVID-19 vaccination. Subset defined: HCoV-OC43 spike overlapping peptide pool stimulation. The CDR3 loop reads CASSGYQNQPQHF. CDR3 bases: TGTGCCAGCAGTGGGTACCAGAATCAGCCCCAGCATTTT.